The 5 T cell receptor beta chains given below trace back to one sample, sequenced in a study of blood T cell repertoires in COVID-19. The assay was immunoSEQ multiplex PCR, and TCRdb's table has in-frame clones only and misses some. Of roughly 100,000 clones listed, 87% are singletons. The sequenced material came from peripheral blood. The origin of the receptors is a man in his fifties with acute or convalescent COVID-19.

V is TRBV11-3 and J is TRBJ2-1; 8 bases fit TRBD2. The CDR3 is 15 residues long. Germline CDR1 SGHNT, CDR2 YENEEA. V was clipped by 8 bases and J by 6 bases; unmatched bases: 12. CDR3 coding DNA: TGTGCCAGCCGTAGGAGCGGGAGAAGGAGCAATGAGCAGTTCTTC. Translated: CASRRSGRRSNEQFF.

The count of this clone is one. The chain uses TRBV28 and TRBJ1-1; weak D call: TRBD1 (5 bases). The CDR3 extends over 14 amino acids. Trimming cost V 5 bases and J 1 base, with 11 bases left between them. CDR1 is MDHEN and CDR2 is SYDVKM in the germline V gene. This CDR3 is CASSRGPGNTEAFF. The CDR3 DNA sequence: TGTGCCAGCAGTAGGGGCCCGGGGAACACTGAAGCTTTCTTT.

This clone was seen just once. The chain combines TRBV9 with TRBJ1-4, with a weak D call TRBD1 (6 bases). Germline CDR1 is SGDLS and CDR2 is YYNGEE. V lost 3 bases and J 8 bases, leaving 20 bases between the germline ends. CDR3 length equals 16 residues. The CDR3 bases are TGTGCCAGCAGCGATCTCCCAGGGGTCCTCGGCGAAAAACTGTTTTTT. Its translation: CASSDLPGVLGEKLFF.

The CDR3: CASSLLQTEAFF. DNA for the CDR3: TGTGCCAGCAGTTTGCTACAGACTGAAGCTTTCTTT. This chain connects TRBV12-3 or TRBV12-4 to TRBJ1-1; D unclear. Trimming took off 3 bases at V and 5 bases at J, with 7 bases between the two ends. The length of the CDR3 is 12 residues.

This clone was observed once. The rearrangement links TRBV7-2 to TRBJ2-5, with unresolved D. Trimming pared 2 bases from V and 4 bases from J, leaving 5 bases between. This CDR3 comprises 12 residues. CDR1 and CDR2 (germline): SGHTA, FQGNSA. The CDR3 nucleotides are TGTGCCAGCAGCTTATCCTTAGAGACCCAGTACTTC. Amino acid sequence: CASSLSLETQYF.